This entry lists 29 T cell receptor beta chains sequenced from one sample in a study of blood T cell repertoires in COVID-19. Sequencing used immunoSEQ multiplex PCR; TCRdb keeps in-frame clones, though not all of them. Of about 250,000 clones listed, around 83% are singletons. The specimen was peripheral blood. The receptor source for this set is a man aged 35 to 55 with active or convalescent COVID-19.

The chain recombines TRBV7-2 with TRBJ1-1; TRBD1 might be the D (5 bases). The germline gives CDR1 SGHTA, CDR2 FQGNSA. The CDR3 contains 15 residues. V lost 1 base and J lost 3, with 12 bases in between. The CDR3 sequence: CASSLDGGMDTEAFF. The CDR3 DNA sequence: TGTGCCAGCAGCTTAGATGGGGGGATGGACACTGAAGCTTTCTTT.

The chain combines TRBV3-1 (or the pseudogene TRBV3-2) with TRBJ1-2, with D uncertain. Looked up from germline, CDR1 is LGHDT and CDR2 is YNNKEL (reference sequence). The length of the CDR3 is 13 residues. V lost 1 base, J lost 7 bases, and 10 bases lay in between. The CDR3 DNA sequence: TGTGCCAGCAGCCAAGTTCCGGGGTCTGGCTACACCTTC. This gives the protein CASSQVPGSGYTF.

The V and J genes are TRBV5-1 and TRBJ2-2, with D possibly being TRBD2 (6 bases). CDR1 and CDR2 (germline): SGHRS, YFSETQ. V was trimmed by 5 bases and J by 2 bases, leaving 10 bases between them. The CDR3 is 14 residues long. For the CDR3, the DNA is TGCGCCAGCAGTATAGCGGAAAACACCGGGGAGCTGTTTTTT. This codes for CASSIAENTGELFF.

CDR3 protein: CASSQDRVLNNSPLHF. For the CDR3, the DNA is TGCGCCAGCAGCCAAGATCGCGTATTGAATAATTCACCCCTCCACTTT. This chain connects TRBV4-3 to TRBJ1-6; D gene ambiguous. Germline V gene data show CDR1 as LGHNA and CDR2 as YSLEER. V lost 0 bases and J 5 bases, leaving 11 bases between the germline ends. The CDR3 has 16 residues.

V and J are TRBV18 and TRBJ2-1; the match to TRBD2 covers 11 bases. Germline-derived CDR1 and CDR2 are KGHSH and LQKENI. The CDR3 is 16 amino acids. The junction had 2 bases not matched to a gene; V was cut back by 0 bases and J by 4 bases. The CDR3 region has the DNA TGTGCCAGCTCACCACCCGGACTAGCGGGTTACAATGAGCAGTTCTTC. Translated, it gives CASSPPGLAGYNEQFF.

The chain combines TRBV5-1 with TRBJ1-2; D uncertain. Trimming removed 5 bases from V and 1 base from J, with 12 bases in between. The V gene's germline CDR1 is SGHRS and CDR2 YFSETQ. The CDR3 contains 14 residues. The CDR3 DNA reads TGCGCCAGCAGGACCCCAGGCCTTAACTATGGCTACACCTTC. Its translation: CASRTPGLNYGYTF.

V and J are TRBV18 and TRBJ1-1; D is ambiguous. The CDR3 covers 15 residues. CDR1 is KGHSH, CDR2 LQKENI, per germline. Trimming cost V 3 bases and J 1 base, with 12 bases left between them. The CDR3 here is CASSPSRTGNTEAFF. DNA for the CDR3: TGTGCCAGCTCACCCTCCCGCACGGGGAACACTGAAGCTTTCTTT.

The rearrangement joins TRBV30 to TRBJ1-1; TRBD1 is a possible D gene (5 bases). Trimming took off 5 bases at V and 4 bases at J, with 11 bases between the two ends. The CDR3 has 12 amino acids. Germline V gene data show CDR1 as GTSNPN and CDR2 as SVGIG (reference sequence). In DNA, the CDR3 is TGTGCCTGGGACAGCCCCCGCACTGAAGCTTTCTTT. Translated: CAWDSPRTEAFF.

J is TRBJ1-1 and V is TRBV6-2 or TRBV6-3, with 8 bases lining up with TRBD1. V trimming: 4 bases; J trimming: 4 bases; junction bases outside the gene matches: 8. Germline values: CDR1 MNHEY, CDR2 SVGEGT. CDR3 length: 15 residues. The DNA for the CDR3 is TGTGCCAGCAGTTCGTTTCCAGGGGGCGGCACTGAAGCTTTCTTT. Translated: CASSSFPGGGTEAFF.

The gene calls are TRBV5-1 and TRBJ2-7, with 7 bases fitting TRBD1. CDR3 length: 15 residues. V lost 5 bases, J lost 3 bases, and 11 bases stayed unmatched. Germline CDR1 and CDR2: SGHRS and YFSETQ. CDR3 protein: CASSGDGTVSYEQYF. CDR3 nucleotides: TGCGCCAGCAGTGGGGACGGGACAGTCAGCTACGAGCAGTACTTC.

This chain connects TRBV3-1 (or the pseudogene TRBV3-2) to TRBJ1-3; D unresolved. The CDR3 totals 12 residues. The V gene lost 0 bases and the J gene lost 14 bases, with 11 bases spanning the gap. Germline V gene sequence: CDR1 LGHDT, CDR2 YNNKEL (reference sequence). This CDR3 reads CASSQETGEVYF. The CDR3, as DNA: TGTGCCAGCAGCCAAGAAACTGGGGAGGTATATTTT.

The V gene is TRBV19, the J gene TRBJ1-5, with a weak D call TRBD1 (6 bases). The V and J ends lost 4 bases and 0 bases respectively, with 16 bases between them. This CDR3 contains 17 residues. Germline V gene lookup returns CDR1 LNHDA and CDR2 SQIVND (reference sequence). In DNA, the CDR3 is TGTGCCAGTAGTACCTTGACAGGTTTTGGTAGCAATCAGCCCCAGCATTTT. Protein product: CASSTLTGFGSNQPQHF. Variable domain in full (rest from reference TRBV19 and TRBJ1-5): DGGITQSPKYLFRKEGQNVTLSCEQNLNHDAMYWYRQDPGQGLRLIYYSQIVNDFQKGDIAEGYSVSREKKESFPLTVTSAQKNPTAFYLCASSTLTGFGSNQPQHFGDGTRLSIL.

This clone occurred once. V usage is TRBV30 and J usage is TRBJ2-3, with 11 bases aligning to TRBD2. V lost 5 bases, J lost 2 bases, and 6 bases stayed unmatched. There are 15 residues in the CDR3. Germline V gene data show CDR1 as GTSNPN and CDR2 as SVGIG (reference sequence). The CDR3 bases are TGTGCCTGGGAAAGACTAGCGGGGCCCACAGATACGCAGTATTTT. Protein sequence: CAWERLAGPTDTQYF. The full variable domain, completed using reference TRBV30 and TRBJ2-3, is SQTIHQWPATLVQPVGSPLSLECTVEGTSNPNLYWYRQAAGRGLQLLFYSVGIGQISSEVPQNLSASRPQDRQFILSSKKLLLSDSGFYLCAWERLAGPTDTQYFGPGTRLTVL.

The V call is TRBV29-1, the J call TRBJ1-1, with D tentatively TRBD1 (5 bases). V was clipped by 1 base and J by 4 bases, with 7 bases between them. The germline V gene encodes CDR1 SQVTM and CDR2 ANQGSEA. The CDR3 extends over 12 amino acids. CDR3 bases: TGCAGCGTTGAAGCGGGGGGCACTGAAGCTTTCTTT. It codes for CSVEAGGTEAFF. The full variable domain, in which reference TRBV29-1 and TRBJ1-1 provide the parts outside the CDR3, is SAVISQKPSRDICQRGTSLTIQCQVDSQVTMMFWYRQQPGQSLTLIATANQGSEATYESGFVIDKFPISRPNLTFSTLTVSNMSPEDSSIYLCSVEAGGTEAFFGQGTRLTVV.

This clone was seen a single time. A much larger clone lies a single base off, so this may be a read error. The chain couples TRBV7-9 to TRBJ1-1, with 8 bases lining up with TRBD1. Germline V lookup: CDR1 SEHNR, CDR2 FQNEAQ (reference sequence). J lost 3 bases, V lost 3 bases, and 0 bases had no gene match. CDR3 length equals 13 residues. CDR3 sequence reads: CASSLDRDTEAFF. In DNA, the CDR3 is TGTGCCAGCAGCTTGGACAGGGACACTGAAGCTTTCTTT.

The V gene is TRBV7-9, the J gene TRBJ1-1; maybe TRBD1 (6 bases). CDR3 length equals 18 residues. Per the germline V gene, CDR1 is SEHNR and CDR2 is FQNEAQ (reference sequence). Trimming removed 0 bases from V and 1 base from J, with 18 bases in between. The CDR3 here is CASSLAQKTGLGNTEAFF. CDR3 DNA sequence: TGTGCCAGCAGCTTAGCGCAAAAAACAGGGTTAGGGAACACTGAAGCTTTCTTT.

This sequence joins TRBV29-1 and TRBJ2-7; 7 bases line up with TRBD2. Trimming cost V 6 bases and J 3 bases; bases outside gene matches: 11. From germline, CDR1 is SQVTM and CDR2 ANQGSEA. This CDR3 comprises 14 residues. CDR3 DNA sequence: TGCAGCGTCGTGGGTTCCGGGAGGAACTACGAGCAGTACTTC. This sequence encodes CSVVGSGRNYEQYF.

This sequence joins TRBV3-1 (or the pseudogene TRBV3-2) and TRBJ2-1, with D possibly TRBD2 on 5 matching bases. V lost 7 bases to trimming and J lost 4 bases, with 17 bases between them. Germline CDR1 LGHDT, CDR2 YNNKEL (reference sequence). The CDR3 totals 15 residues. In DNA, the CDR3 is TGTGCCAGCAACCTACGGGGTTCCGGGTACAATGAGCAGTTCTTC. Translation gives CASNLRGSGYNEQFF.

V and J are TRBV6-1 and TRBJ1-6, with 8 positions matching TRBD1. Per the germline V gene, CDR1 is MNHNS and CDR2 is SASEGT. The CDR3 contains 15 residues. V shed 3 bases and J 8 bases; nucleotides not matched to a gene: 6. In nucleotides, the CDR3 is TGTGCCAGCAGTGAGACAGGGGTTAGTTATTCACCCCTCCACTTT. Translating gives CASSETGVSYSPLHF.

The DNA of the CDR3 is TGTGCCACCTCCCAAGGACTCCAAGAGACCCAGTACTTC. Protein product: CATSQGLQETQYF. The chain links TRBV24-1 to TRBJ2-5; D perhaps matches TRBD2 (5 bases). V lost 9 bases to trimming and J lost 1 base, with 11 bases between them. CDR3 length: 13 residues. Germline CDR1 reads KGHDR; CDR2 reads SFDVKD.

The chain recombines TRBV19 with TRBJ2-2, with 10 bases matching TRBD2. This CDR3 is built from 18 residues. V gave up 3 bases and J gave up 5 bases; unmatched junction bases: 12. Germline loops: CDR1 LNHDA, CDR2 SQIVND (reference sequence). CDR3 amino acids: CASSIGPLAGDVTGELFF. CDR3 nucleotides: TGTGCCAGTAGTATCGGGCCCCTAGCGGGAGACGTTACCGGGGAGCTGTTTTTT.

This rearrangement joins TRBV11-2 to TRBJ1-6; 10 bases agree with TRBD1. The CDR3 is made up of 15 amino acids. Germline V gene sequence: CDR1 SGHAT, CDR2 FQNNGV. With 6 bases clipped from V and 7 bases from J, the junction kept 6 bases outside the gene matches. CDR3 amino acids: CASRPPGQGNSPLHF. The DNA for the CDR3 is TGTGCCAGCAGACCTCCGGGACAGGGGAATTCACCCCTCCACTTT.

The gene calls are TRBV7-9 and TRBJ1-2, with D perhaps matching TRBD1 (6 bases). There are 11 residues in the CDR3. Germline V gene lookup returns CDR1 SEHNR and CDR2 FQNEAQ (reference sequence). V gave up 10 bases and J gave up 5 bases, with 11 bases separating them. For the CDR3, the DNA is TGTGCCACGAACAGGGATTATGGCTACACCTTC. It codes for CATNRDYGYTF.

The chain is built from TRBV6-1 and TRBJ1-6; unclear D gene. The ends were cut back, 2 bases at V and 4 bases at J, with 12 bases in the middle. CDR1 and CDR2 from the germline V gene are MNHNS and SASEGT. The CDR3 covers 16 residues. The CDR3 bases are TGTGCCAGCAGTGAACCTTCTCGGTCTTATAATTCACCCCTCCACTTT. Residues: CASSEPSRSYNSPLHF.

This rearrangement joins TRBV5-8 to TRBJ2-7; weak D call: TRBD2 (7 bases). Looked up from germline, CDR1 is SGHTS and CDR2 is YDEGEE. This CDR3 is 15 amino acids long. Deletions cut 2 bases from V and 1 base from J, with 13 bases between. The CDR3 loop reads CASSFTGRGSYEQYF. The CDR3 coding sequence is TGTGCCAGCAGCTTTACAGGGAGGGGGTCCTACGAGCAGTACTTC.

J is TRBJ1-2 and V is TRBV6-5, with 8 bases lining up with TRBD1. The CDR3 is 13 amino acids. V dropped 6 bases and J dropped 8; count of bases not matched to a gene: 8. Looked up from germline, CDR1 is MNHEY and CDR2 is SVGAGI. The CDR3 DNA follows: TGTGCCAGCAGCCTCCAGGGGGCAAGGGGCTACACCTTC. Translating gives CASSLQGARGYTF.

The chain has TRBV27 and TRBJ2-2, with 7 bases fitting TRBD2. The CDR3 spans 17 residues. V lost 4 bases, J lost 0 bases, and 8 bases stayed unmatched. Germline V CDR1 and CDR2: MNHEY, SMNVEV (reference sequence). As DNA, the CDR3 is TGTGCCAGCAGTTCCTACTCTAGCGGTCCGAACACCGGGGAGCTGTTTTTT. This sequence encodes CASSSYSSGPNTGELFF.

This clone came up once. The V gene is TRBV6-1, the J gene TRBJ1-3; TRBD1 agrees at 8 bases. Germline CDR1 MNHNS, CDR2 SASEGT. Germline trimming cut 3 bases from V and 8 bases from J; bases unmatched to any gene: 6. The CDR3 is 14 residues long. The CDR3 here is CASSELDRADTIYF. The CDR3, as DNA: TGTGCCAGCAGTGAGTTGGACAGGGCGGACACCATATATTTT.

The chain has TRBV4-3 and TRBJ2-4; TRBD2 is a possible D gene (5 bases). V shed 3 bases and J shed 0 bases, with 12 bases lying between them. Germline V CDR1 and CDR2: LGHNA, YSLEER. CDR3 length: 16 amino acids. CDR3 nucleotides: TGCGCCAGCAGCCAGGCCTCTGGACTAGCCAAAAACATTCAGTACTTC. This encodes CASSQASGLAKNIQYF.